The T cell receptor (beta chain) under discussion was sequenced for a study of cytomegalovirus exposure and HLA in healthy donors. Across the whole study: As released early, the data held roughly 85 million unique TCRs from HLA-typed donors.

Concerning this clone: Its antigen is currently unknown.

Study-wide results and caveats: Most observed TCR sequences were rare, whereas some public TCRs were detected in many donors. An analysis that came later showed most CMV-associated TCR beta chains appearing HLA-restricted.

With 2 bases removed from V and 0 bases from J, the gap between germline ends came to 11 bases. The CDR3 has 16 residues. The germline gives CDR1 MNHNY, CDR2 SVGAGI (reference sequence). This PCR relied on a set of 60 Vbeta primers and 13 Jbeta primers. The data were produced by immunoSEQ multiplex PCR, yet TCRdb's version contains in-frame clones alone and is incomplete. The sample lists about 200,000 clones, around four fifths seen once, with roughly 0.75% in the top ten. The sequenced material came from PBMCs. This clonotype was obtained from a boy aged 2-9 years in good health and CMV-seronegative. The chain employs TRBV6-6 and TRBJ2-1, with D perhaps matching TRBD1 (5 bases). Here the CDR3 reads CASSYGGQRSYNEQFF. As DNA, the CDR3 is TGTGCCAGCAGTTACGGTGGACAACGCTCCTACAATGAGCAGTTCTTC.